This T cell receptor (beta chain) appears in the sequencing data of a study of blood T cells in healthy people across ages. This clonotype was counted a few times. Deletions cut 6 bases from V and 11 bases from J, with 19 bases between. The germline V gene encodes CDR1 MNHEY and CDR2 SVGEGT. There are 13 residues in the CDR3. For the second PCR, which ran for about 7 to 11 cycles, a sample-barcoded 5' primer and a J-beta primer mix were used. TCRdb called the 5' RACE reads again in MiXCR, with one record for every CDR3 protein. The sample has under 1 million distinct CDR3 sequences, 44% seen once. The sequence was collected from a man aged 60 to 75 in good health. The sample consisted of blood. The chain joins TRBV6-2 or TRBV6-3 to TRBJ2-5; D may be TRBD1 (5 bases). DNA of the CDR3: TGTGCCAGCAGACCGTCCCAGGGTTTGGGGCAGTACTTC. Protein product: CASRPSQGLGQYF.